The clone carrying this T cell receptor (beta chain) was picked up a small number of times. Antigen specificity is unknown. These data come from a study of beta chain features in type 1 diabetes. Every isolated RNA sample was fully reverse transcribed, so sequencing captured expressed TCRB transcripts. Profiling relied on immunoSEQ multiplex PCR, and the TCRdb table lists in-frame clones only, not all of them. The table records 300,000 to 350,000 clones, over 7% of them present only once. Study-level results: Within patients, naive, central memory and Treg TCRB repertoires seemed more similar than within healthy donors. When Type 1 diabetes patients were examined, their TCRB CDR3s proved moderately but significantly shorter in all four CD4+ subsets. Patients with type 1 diabetes showed fewer VDJ junction insertions and more deletions.

Naive, central memory, regulatory and stem cell-like memory cells within the CD4+ compartment were sorted using CD45RO/CCR7/CD25/CD127/CD95/CD27. The sequenced material came from central memory CD4+ T cells from blood. This TCR derives from a young man with type 1 diabetes.

In DNA, the CDR3 is TGTGCCAGCAGCTTAGCTGAGGGTACCACCTACAATGAGCAGTTCTTC. It specifies CASSLAEGTTYNEQFF. The gene calls are TRBV7-2 and TRBJ2-1; a weak D match, TRBD2 (5 bases). Germline CDR1 reads SGHTA; CDR2 reads FQGNSA. Trimming removed 0 bases at V and 2 bases at J, with 11 bases between. The CDR3 runs 16 residues.